Sample share makes the clone carrying this T cell receptor beta chain medium-sized. TCRdb re-called the PCR reads with MiXCR. This table holds approximately 15,000 clones, roughly a quarter found once. These data come from a study of metastatic and nonmetastatic thyroid tumors. Thyroid surgery was performed in patients who had received no treatment beforehand. The V and J ends lost 0 bases and 5 bases, in that order; junction bases with no gene match: 3. The length of the CDR3 is 15 residues. Germline V gene sequence: CDR1 MNHEY, CDR2 SVGAGI. Material: tumor tissue. The source is a female donor with papillary thyroid cancer or a benign thyroid nodule (not recorded which). Some clones in this sample may be carry-over from other donors' samples. The rearrangement joins TRBV6-5 to TRBJ2-7; 11 bases agree with TRBD2. The CDR3 DNA reads TGTGCCAGCAGTTACTCTAGCGGGGGGGATAACGAGCAGTACTTC. Amino acid sequence: CASSYSSGGDNEQYF.